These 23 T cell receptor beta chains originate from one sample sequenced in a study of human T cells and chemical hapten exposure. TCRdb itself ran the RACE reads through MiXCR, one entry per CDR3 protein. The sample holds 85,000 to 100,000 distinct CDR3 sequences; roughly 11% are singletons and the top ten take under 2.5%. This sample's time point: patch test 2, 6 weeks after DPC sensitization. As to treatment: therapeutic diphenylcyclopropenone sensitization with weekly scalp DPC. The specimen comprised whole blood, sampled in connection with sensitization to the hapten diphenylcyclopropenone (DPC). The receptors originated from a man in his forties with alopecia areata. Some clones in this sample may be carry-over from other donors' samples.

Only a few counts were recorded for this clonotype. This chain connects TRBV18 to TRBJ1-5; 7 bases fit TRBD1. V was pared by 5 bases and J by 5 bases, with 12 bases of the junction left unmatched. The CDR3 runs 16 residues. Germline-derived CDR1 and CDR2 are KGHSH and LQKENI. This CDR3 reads CASSSTGTVRYQPQHF. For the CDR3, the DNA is TGTGCCAGCTCATCTACCGGGACAGTCCGCTATCAGCCCCAGCATTTT.

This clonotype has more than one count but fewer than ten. In DNA form, the CDR3 reads TGTGCCACCAGTGCAGTGAACAATGAGCAGTTCTTC. It is translated as CATSAVNNEQFF. J is TRBJ2-1 and V is TRBV24-1; D gene unclear. Germline lookup yields CDR1 KGHDR and CDR2 SFDVKD. Trimming left V 5 bases short and J 5 bases short, with 6 bases between. The CDR3 is 12 amino acids.

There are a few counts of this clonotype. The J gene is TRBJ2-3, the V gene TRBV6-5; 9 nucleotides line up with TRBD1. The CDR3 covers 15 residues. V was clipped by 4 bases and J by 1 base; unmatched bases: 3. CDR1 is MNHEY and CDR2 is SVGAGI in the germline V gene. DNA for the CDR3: TGTGCCAGCAGTTCCCGGGACAGGGGCACAGATACGCAGTATTTT. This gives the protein CASSSRDRGTDTQYF.

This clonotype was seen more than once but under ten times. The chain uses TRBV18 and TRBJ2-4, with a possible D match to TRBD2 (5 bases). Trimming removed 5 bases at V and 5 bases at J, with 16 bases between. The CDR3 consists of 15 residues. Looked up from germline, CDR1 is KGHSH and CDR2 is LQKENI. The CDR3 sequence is CASSTGMAAQNIQYF. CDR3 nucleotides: TGTGCCAGCTCAACGGGAATGGCGGCCCAAAACATTCAGTACTTC. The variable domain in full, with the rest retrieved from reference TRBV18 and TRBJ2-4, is NAGVMQNPRHLVRRRGQEARLRCSPMKGHSHVYWYRQLPEEGLKFMVYLQKENIIDESGMPKERFSAEFPKEGPSILRIQQVVRGDSAAYFCASSTGMAAQNIQYFGAGTRLSVL.

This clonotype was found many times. The CDR3 region has the DNA TGTGCCATCAGTGAGTCTTCGGGGCAGGGTTATGGCTACACCTTC. This codes for CAISESSGQGYGYTF. The V call is TRBV10-3, the J call TRBJ1-2, with a weak D call TRBD1 (5 bases). The germline V and J ends were trimmed by 0 bases and 5 bases, with 13 bases remaining between them. This CDR3 has 15 amino acids. Germline V gene data show CDR1 as ENHRY and CDR2 as SYGVKD.

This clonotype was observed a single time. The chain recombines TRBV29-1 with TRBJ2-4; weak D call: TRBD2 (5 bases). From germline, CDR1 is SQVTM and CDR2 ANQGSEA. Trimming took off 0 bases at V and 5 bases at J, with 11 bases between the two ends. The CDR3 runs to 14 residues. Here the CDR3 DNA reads TGCAGCGTTGAAGAAAGAGCTAGCCAAAACATTCAGTACTTC. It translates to CSVEERASQNIQYF. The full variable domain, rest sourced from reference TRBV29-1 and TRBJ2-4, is SAVISQKPSRDICQRGTSLTIQCQVDSQVTMMFWYRQQPGQSLTLIATANQGSEATYESGFVIDKFPISRPNLTFSTLTVSNMSPEDSSIYLCSVEERASQNIQYFGAGTRLSVL.

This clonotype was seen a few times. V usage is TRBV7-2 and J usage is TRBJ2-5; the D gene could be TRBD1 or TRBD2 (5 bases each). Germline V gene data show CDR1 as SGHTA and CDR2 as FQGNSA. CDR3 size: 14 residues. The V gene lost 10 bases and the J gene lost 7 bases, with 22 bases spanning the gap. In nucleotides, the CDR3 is TGTGCCATCATCGAATCCGGGGCCTACGGGACCCAGTACTTC. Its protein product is CAIIESGAYGTQYF.

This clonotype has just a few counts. Here the CDR3 DNA reads TGCGCCAGCAGCTTGAGGGTGTCGGACACCGGGGAGCTGTTTTTT. Its translation is CASSLRVSDTGELFF. The V call is TRBV5-1, the J call TRBJ2-2; D is ambiguous. Trimming pared 1 base from V and 3 bases from J, leaving 10 bases between. Looked up from germline, CDR1 is SGHRS and CDR2 is YFSETQ. There are 15 residues in the CDR3.

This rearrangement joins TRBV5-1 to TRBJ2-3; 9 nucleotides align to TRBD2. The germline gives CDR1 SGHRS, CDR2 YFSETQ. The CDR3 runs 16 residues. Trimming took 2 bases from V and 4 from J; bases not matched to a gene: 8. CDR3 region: CASSLSGGRAADTQYF. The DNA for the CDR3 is TGCGCCAGCAGCTTAAGTGGCGGGAGGGCCGCAGATACGCAGTATTTT. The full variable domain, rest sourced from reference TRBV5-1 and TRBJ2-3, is KAGVTQTPRYLIKTRGQQVTLSCSPISGHRSVSWYQQTPGQGLQFLFEYFSETQRNKGNFPGRFSGRQFSNSRSEMNVSTLELGDSALYLCASSLSGGRAADTQYFGPGTRLTVL.

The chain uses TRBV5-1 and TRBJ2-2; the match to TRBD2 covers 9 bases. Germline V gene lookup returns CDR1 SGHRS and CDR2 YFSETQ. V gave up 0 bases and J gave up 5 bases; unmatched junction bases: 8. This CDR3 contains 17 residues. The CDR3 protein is CASSLAGLAGYTGELFF. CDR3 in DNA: TGCGCCAGCAGCTTGGCCGGGCTAGCGGGATATACCGGGGAGCTGTTTTTT.

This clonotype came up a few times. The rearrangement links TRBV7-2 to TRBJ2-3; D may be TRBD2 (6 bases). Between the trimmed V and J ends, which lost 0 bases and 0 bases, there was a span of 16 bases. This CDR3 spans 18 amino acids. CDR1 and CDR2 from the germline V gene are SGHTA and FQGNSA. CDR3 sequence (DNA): TGTGCCAGCAGCTTAGCGGTTCGGGGGAGCGGGAGCACAGATACGCAGTATTTT. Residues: CASSLAVRGSGSTDTQYF.

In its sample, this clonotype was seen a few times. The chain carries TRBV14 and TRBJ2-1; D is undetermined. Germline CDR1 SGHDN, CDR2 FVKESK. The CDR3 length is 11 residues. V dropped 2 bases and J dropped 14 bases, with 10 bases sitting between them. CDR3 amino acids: CASSQWGREFF. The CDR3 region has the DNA TGTGCCAGCAGCCAATGGGGAAGAGAGTTCTTC. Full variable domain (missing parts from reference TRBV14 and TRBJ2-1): EAGVTQFPSHSVIEKGQTVTLRCDPISGHDNLYWYRRVMGKEIKFLLHFVKESKQDESGMPNNRFLAERTGGTYSTLKVQPAELEDSGVYFCASSQWGREFFGPGTRLTVL.

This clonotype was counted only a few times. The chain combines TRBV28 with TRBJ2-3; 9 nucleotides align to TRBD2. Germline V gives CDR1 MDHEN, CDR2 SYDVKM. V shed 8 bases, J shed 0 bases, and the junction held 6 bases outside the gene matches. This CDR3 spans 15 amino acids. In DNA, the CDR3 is TGTGCCAGCTTCAGTAGCGGGAGAAGCACAGATACGCAGTATTTT. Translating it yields CASFSSGRSTDTQYF.

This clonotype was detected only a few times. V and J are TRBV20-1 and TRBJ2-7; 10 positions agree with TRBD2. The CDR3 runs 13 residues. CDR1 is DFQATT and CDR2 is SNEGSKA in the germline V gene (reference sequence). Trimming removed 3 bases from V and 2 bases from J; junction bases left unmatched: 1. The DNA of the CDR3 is TGCAGTGCTAGGAGCGGGAGGGCCTACGAGCAGTACTTC. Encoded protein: CSARSGRAYEQYF.

The CDR3 here is CASRAGTSNSDTQYF. CDR3 sequence (DNA): TGTGCCAGCAGGGCCGGGACTAGTAACTCAGATACGCAGTATTTT. The J gene is TRBJ2-3, the V gene TRBV2; the match to TRBD2 covers 8 bases. The CDR3 runs 15 residues. Trimming cost V 6 bases and J 4 bases; bases outside gene matches: 9. Germline lookup yields CDR1 SNHLY and CDR2 FYNNEI.

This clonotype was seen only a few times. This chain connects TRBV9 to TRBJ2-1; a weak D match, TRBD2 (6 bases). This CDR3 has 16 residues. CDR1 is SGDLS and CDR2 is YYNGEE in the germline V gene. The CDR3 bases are TGTGCGAGCGGCGGGGTCGGGGATTCTTACTACAATGAGCAGTTCTTC. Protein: CASGGVGDSYYNEQFF.

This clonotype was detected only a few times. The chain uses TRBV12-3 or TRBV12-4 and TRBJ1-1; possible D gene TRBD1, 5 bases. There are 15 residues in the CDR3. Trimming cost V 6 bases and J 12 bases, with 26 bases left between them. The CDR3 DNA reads TGTGCCAGCAGCACAACCCGACCCGACAGCATAAGAACTTTCTTT. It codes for CASSTTRPDSIRTFF.

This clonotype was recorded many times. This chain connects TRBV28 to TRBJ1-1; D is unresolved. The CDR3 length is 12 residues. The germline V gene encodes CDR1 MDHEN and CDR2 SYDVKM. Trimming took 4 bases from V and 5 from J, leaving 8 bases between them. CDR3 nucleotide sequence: TGTGCCAGCAGTTGGGCGCGAACTGAAGCTTTCTTT. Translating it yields CASSWARTEAFF.

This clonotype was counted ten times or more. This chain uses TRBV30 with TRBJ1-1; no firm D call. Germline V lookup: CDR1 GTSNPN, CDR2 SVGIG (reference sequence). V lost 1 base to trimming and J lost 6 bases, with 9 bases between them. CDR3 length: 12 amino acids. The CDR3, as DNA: TGTGCCTGGAGTGATTGGGGTCCTGAAGCTTTCTTT. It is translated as CAWSDWGPEAFF. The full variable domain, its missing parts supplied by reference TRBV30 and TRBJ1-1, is SQTIHQWPATLVQPVGSPLSLECTVEGTSNPNLYWYRQAAGRGLQLLFYSVGIGQISSEVPQNLSASRPQDRQFILSSKKLLLSDSGFYLCAWSDWGPEAFFGQGTRLTVV.

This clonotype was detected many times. The CDR3 loop is CARGVSGSHDYEQYF. CDR3 coding DNA: TGTGCCAGAGGGGTAAGCGGGAGTCACGACTACGAGCAGTACTTC. V gene TRBV25-1 combines with J gene TRBJ2-7, with 8 bases fitting TRBD2. J gave up 3 bases and V 9 bases, and 13 bases lay outside the gene matches. Germline lookup yields CDR1 MGHDK and CDR2 SYGVNS. The CDR3 has 15 amino acids.

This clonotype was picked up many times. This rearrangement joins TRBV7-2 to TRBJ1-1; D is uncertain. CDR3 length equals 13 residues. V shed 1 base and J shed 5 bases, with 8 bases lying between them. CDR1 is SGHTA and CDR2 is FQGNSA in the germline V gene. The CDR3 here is CASSLGGWTEAFF. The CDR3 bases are TGTGCCAGCAGCTTAGGGGGTTGGACTGAAGCTTTCTTT.

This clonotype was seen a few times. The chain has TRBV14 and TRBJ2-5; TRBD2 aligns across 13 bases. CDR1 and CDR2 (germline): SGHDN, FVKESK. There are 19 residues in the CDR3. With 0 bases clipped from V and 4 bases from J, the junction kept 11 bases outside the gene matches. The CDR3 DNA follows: TGTGCCAGCAGCCAAGATGAACTAGCGGGAGGGCCATTTCGAGAGACCCAGTACTTC. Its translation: CASSQDELAGGPFRETQYF.

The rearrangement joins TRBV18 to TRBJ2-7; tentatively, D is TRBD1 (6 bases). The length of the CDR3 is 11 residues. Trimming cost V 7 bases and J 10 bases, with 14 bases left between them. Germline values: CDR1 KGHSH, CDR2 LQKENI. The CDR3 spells CASFSGTSQYF. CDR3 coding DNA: TGTGCCAGCTTTTCCGGGACATCCCAGTACTTC.